This T cell receptor (beta chain) was captured by sequencing in a study of monozygotic twins with inflammatory bowel disease. Study-level points and caveats: Using the inverse Simpson index, IBD patients had lower TCRbeta diversity than healthy co-twins. Patients received differing immunosuppressive treatments, which may have added variability to their repertoires. The existence of one strong signal or clonotype linked to IBD lacked support.

Molecular identifiers with 6-nucleotide sample barcodes were added during cDNA synthesis via template switching. TCRdb reanalyzed the 5' RACE reads and collapses them to one entry per CDR3 protein, without DNA. The specimen's table records 420,000 or so distinct CDR3 sequences. Details on this clonotype: As yet, its antigen is unknown.

Sequenced sample: blood. This TCR came from a human donor with ulcerative colitis or Crohn's disease, or a healthy co-twin of an affected twin (not recorded which).

The CDR3 sequence is CAWSVNSPETQYF. The chain recombines TRBV30 with TRBJ2-5. Germline loops: CDR1 GTSNPN, CDR2 SVGIG (reference sequence). The CDR3 runs 13 residues.